These 18 T cell receptor beta chains were sequenced from one sample in a study of siplizumab effects on memory and regulatory T cells. Repertoires were generated with immunoSEQ multiplex PCR, while TCRdb's copy carries only in-frame clones and drops some. Of over 85,000 clones listed, around nine tenths were seen once; the top ten hold 0.85% to 1.3%. Sequenced: CD4+ T cells sorted from blood. The receptor set was obtained from a human donor in good health.

This clone was recorded only once. The chain combines TRBV30 with TRBJ1-6; no firm D call. This CDR3 contains 15 residues. Germline values: CDR1 GTSNPN, CDR2 SVGIG (reference sequence). V was shortened by 3 bases and J by 5 bases, with 14 bases between the two germline ends. CDR3 in DNA: TGTGCCTGGAGAGCCAAATTGGGCCATAATTCACCCCTCCACTTT. This encodes CAWRAKLGHNSPLHF.

V gene TRBV30 combines with J gene TRBJ2-1; D is uncertain. Germline V gene data show CDR1 as GTSNPN and CDR2 as SVGIG (reference sequence). The CDR3 runs 13 residues. V was trimmed by 2 bases and J by 5 bases, leaving 10 bases between them. CDR3 amino acids: CAWSLSEDNEQFF. DNA of the CDR3: TGTGCCTGGAGTTTGAGTGAGGACAATGAGCAGTTCTTC.

J is TRBJ1-1 and V is TRBV5-4; 10 positions match TRBD1. This CDR3 has 15 amino acids. V was pared by 1 base and J by 5 bases, with 5 bases of the junction left unmatched. Germline CDR1 SGHNT, CDR2 YYREEE (reference sequence). This CDR3 is CASSLWGQGLTEAFF. The CDR3 DNA sequence: TGTGCCAGCAGCTTGTGGGGACAGGGGTTAACTGAAGCTTTCTTT.

This sequence joins TRBV30 and TRBJ1-4; D remains ambiguous. Germline CDR1 and CDR2: GTSNPN and SVGIG (reference sequence). The CDR3 has 13 residues. Trimming took 1 base from V and 4 from J, leaving 7 bases between them. The CDR3 here is CAWSGRVNEKLFF. DNA for the CDR3: TGTGCCTGGAGTGGGAGGGTTAATGAAAAACTGTTTTTT.

This chain links TRBV19 with TRBJ1-5, with TRBD1 identical over 8 bases. From germline, CDR1 is LNHDA and CDR2 SQIVND (reference sequence). V was pared by 7 bases and J by 8 bases, with 16 bases of the junction left unmatched. The CDR3 consists of 16 residues. CDR3 amino acids: CASTRGQAFLVKPQHF. The CDR3 region has the DNA TGTGCCAGTACCAGGGGGCAGGCGTTTTTGGTTAAGCCCCAGCATTTT. Together with reference TRBV19 and TRBJ1-5, the CDR3 gives the full variable domain: DGGITQSPKYLFRKEGQNVTLSCEQNLNHDAMYWYRQDPGQGLRLIYYSQIVNDFQKGDIAEGYSVSREKKESFPLTVTSAQKNPTAFYLCASTRGQAFLVKPQHFGDGTRLSIL.

The chain combines TRBV19 with TRBJ1-5; D unresolved. This CDR3 is 14 amino acids long. CDR1 LNHDA and CDR2 SQIVND come from the germline V gene (reference sequence). V gave up 6 bases and J gave up 5 bases, with 14 bases separating them. The CDR3 region is CASRHDPAHQPQHF. In DNA, the CDR3 is TGTGCCAGTAGGCACGATCCGGCTCATCAGCCCCAGCATTTT.

The chain links TRBV6-6 to TRBJ1-1, with 11 bases identical to TRBD1. In germline, CDR1 is MNHNY, CDR2 SVGAGI (reference sequence). There are 15 residues in the CDR3. The J segment lost 3 bases and the V segment lost 5 bases, leaving 5 bases of the junction unmatched. CDR3 residues: CASSGDRGSHTEAFF. Here the CDR3 DNA reads TGTGCCAGCAGTGGGGACAGGGGGAGCCACACTGAAGCTTTCTTT.

Worth noting for this clone: The sample contains more than one DNA sequence encoding this CDR3. The V call is TRBV29-1, the J call TRBJ1-1; no reliable D call. Per the germline V gene, CDR1 is SQVTM and CDR2 is ANQGSEA. The CDR3 loop spans 13 amino acids. The V end lost 6 bases, the J end lost 0 bases, and 11 bases lay between the germline ends. For the CDR3, the DNA is TGCAGCGTCAGAGGCCACATGAACACTGAAGCTTTCTTT. Its protein is CSVRGHMNTEAFF.

V usage is TRBV2 and J usage is TRBJ1-5; 8 nucleotides align to TRBD1. The CDR3 is made up of 13 amino acids. In germline, CDR1 is SNHLY, CDR2 FYNNEI. V trimming: 6 bases; J trimming: 5 bases; junction bases outside the gene matches: 3. CDR3: CASRGQEHQPQHF. The CDR3 DNA follows: TGTGCCAGCAGGGGACAGGAACATCAGCCCCAGCATTTT.

J is TRBJ2-3 and V is TRBV5-1; either TRBD1 or TRBD2 may fit D (6 bases each). Germline lookup yields CDR1 SGHRS and CDR2 YFSETQ. With 3 bases removed from V and 5 bases from J, the gap between germline ends came to 13 bases. This CDR3 region has 14 residues. The CDR3 DNA is TGCGCCAGCAGCTCACAGGGAGGTGGAGATACGCAGTATTTT. Translated: CASSSQGGGDTQYF.

The chain carries TRBV7-2 and TRBJ2-1; unclear D gene. CDR1 is SGHTA, CDR2 FQGNSA, per germline. The CDR3 covers 15 residues. The V and J ends lost 7 bases and 0 bases respectively, with 13 bases between them. The CDR3, as DNA: TGTGCCAGCACTCTCGCGTTCAGCTCCTACAATGAGCAGTTCTTC. It codes for CASTLAFSSYNEQFF.

The rearrangement links TRBV6-1 to TRBJ2-3; 7 nucleotides align to TRBD1. The CDR3 is made up of 17 amino acids. The germline CDR1 and CDR2 sequences are MNHNS and SASEGT. The trim removed 4 bases at V and 0 bases at J, leaving 10 bases unmatched. CDR3 in DNA: TGTGCCAGCAGTGGCGTCCGGGACAGATGGAGCACAGATACGCAGTATTTT. Translation: CASSGVRDRWSTDTQYF.

In regard to this clone: The same CDR3 arises from other DNA sequences in this sample as well. The chain couples TRBV19 to TRBJ1-2, with TRBD1 matching 7 bases. This CDR3 region has 14 residues. Trimming took 6 bases from V and 0 from J; bases not matched to a gene: 4. Germline V CDR1 and CDR2: LNHDA, SQIVND (reference sequence). The CDR3 nucleotides read TGTGCCAGTAGCAGGGACAGAGCTAACTATGGCTACACCTTC. Translating gives CASSRDRANYGYTF.

V usage is TRBV2 and J usage is TRBJ2-3; 8 bases align to TRBD1. V gave up 5 bases and J gave up 0 bases; unmatched junction bases: 1. The CDR3 length is 14 residues. Germline assignment: CDR1 SNHLY and CDR2 FYNNEI. The CDR3 protein is CASSRQGSTDTQYF. CDR3 sequence (DNA): TGTGCCAGCAGTCGACAGGGGAGCACAGATACGCAGTATTTT.

V is TRBV2 and J is TRBJ2-7; TRBD2 aligns across 7 bases. This CDR3 contains 12 residues. V dropped 4 bases and J dropped 7; count of bases not matched to a gene: 4. Germline CDR1 SNHLY, CDR2 FYNNEI. CDR3 sequence: CASSATSWEQYF. The DNA of the CDR3 is TGTGCCAGCAGTGCGACTAGCTGGGAGCAGTACTTC.

The V and J genes are TRBV11-3 and TRBJ2-3; TRBD2 aligns across 8 bases. The CDR3 covers 15 residues. With V trimmed by 5 bases and J by 4 bases, 8 bases remained unmatched. Germline-derived CDR1 and CDR2 are SGHNT and YENEEA. This CDR3 is CASSPGLARADTQYF. The DNA for the CDR3 is TGTGCCAGCAGCCCAGGACTAGCTAGGGCAGATACGCAGTATTTT.

This clone showed up just once. The chain couples TRBV19 to TRBJ2-3; D remains unclear. This CDR3 has 13 residues. V gave up 4 bases and J gave up 7 bases, with 12 bases separating them. CDR1 and CDR2 from the germline V gene are LNHDA and SQIVND (reference sequence). The CDR3 DNA reads as TGTGCCAGTAGTACAGCGAGTTTAAATACGCAGTATTTT. Its translation: CASSTASLNTQYF.

This chain links TRBV7-9 with TRBJ2-5; D is possibly TRBD1 (7 bases). The germline CDR1 and CDR2 sequences are SEHNR and FQNEAQ (reference sequence). V lost 5 bases and J lost 4, with 14 bases in between. The CDR3 is 14 amino acids. The CDR3: CASSGGSGGETQYF. Here the CDR3 DNA reads TGTGCCAGCAGCGGAGGGTCAGGGGGAGAGACCCAGTACTTC.